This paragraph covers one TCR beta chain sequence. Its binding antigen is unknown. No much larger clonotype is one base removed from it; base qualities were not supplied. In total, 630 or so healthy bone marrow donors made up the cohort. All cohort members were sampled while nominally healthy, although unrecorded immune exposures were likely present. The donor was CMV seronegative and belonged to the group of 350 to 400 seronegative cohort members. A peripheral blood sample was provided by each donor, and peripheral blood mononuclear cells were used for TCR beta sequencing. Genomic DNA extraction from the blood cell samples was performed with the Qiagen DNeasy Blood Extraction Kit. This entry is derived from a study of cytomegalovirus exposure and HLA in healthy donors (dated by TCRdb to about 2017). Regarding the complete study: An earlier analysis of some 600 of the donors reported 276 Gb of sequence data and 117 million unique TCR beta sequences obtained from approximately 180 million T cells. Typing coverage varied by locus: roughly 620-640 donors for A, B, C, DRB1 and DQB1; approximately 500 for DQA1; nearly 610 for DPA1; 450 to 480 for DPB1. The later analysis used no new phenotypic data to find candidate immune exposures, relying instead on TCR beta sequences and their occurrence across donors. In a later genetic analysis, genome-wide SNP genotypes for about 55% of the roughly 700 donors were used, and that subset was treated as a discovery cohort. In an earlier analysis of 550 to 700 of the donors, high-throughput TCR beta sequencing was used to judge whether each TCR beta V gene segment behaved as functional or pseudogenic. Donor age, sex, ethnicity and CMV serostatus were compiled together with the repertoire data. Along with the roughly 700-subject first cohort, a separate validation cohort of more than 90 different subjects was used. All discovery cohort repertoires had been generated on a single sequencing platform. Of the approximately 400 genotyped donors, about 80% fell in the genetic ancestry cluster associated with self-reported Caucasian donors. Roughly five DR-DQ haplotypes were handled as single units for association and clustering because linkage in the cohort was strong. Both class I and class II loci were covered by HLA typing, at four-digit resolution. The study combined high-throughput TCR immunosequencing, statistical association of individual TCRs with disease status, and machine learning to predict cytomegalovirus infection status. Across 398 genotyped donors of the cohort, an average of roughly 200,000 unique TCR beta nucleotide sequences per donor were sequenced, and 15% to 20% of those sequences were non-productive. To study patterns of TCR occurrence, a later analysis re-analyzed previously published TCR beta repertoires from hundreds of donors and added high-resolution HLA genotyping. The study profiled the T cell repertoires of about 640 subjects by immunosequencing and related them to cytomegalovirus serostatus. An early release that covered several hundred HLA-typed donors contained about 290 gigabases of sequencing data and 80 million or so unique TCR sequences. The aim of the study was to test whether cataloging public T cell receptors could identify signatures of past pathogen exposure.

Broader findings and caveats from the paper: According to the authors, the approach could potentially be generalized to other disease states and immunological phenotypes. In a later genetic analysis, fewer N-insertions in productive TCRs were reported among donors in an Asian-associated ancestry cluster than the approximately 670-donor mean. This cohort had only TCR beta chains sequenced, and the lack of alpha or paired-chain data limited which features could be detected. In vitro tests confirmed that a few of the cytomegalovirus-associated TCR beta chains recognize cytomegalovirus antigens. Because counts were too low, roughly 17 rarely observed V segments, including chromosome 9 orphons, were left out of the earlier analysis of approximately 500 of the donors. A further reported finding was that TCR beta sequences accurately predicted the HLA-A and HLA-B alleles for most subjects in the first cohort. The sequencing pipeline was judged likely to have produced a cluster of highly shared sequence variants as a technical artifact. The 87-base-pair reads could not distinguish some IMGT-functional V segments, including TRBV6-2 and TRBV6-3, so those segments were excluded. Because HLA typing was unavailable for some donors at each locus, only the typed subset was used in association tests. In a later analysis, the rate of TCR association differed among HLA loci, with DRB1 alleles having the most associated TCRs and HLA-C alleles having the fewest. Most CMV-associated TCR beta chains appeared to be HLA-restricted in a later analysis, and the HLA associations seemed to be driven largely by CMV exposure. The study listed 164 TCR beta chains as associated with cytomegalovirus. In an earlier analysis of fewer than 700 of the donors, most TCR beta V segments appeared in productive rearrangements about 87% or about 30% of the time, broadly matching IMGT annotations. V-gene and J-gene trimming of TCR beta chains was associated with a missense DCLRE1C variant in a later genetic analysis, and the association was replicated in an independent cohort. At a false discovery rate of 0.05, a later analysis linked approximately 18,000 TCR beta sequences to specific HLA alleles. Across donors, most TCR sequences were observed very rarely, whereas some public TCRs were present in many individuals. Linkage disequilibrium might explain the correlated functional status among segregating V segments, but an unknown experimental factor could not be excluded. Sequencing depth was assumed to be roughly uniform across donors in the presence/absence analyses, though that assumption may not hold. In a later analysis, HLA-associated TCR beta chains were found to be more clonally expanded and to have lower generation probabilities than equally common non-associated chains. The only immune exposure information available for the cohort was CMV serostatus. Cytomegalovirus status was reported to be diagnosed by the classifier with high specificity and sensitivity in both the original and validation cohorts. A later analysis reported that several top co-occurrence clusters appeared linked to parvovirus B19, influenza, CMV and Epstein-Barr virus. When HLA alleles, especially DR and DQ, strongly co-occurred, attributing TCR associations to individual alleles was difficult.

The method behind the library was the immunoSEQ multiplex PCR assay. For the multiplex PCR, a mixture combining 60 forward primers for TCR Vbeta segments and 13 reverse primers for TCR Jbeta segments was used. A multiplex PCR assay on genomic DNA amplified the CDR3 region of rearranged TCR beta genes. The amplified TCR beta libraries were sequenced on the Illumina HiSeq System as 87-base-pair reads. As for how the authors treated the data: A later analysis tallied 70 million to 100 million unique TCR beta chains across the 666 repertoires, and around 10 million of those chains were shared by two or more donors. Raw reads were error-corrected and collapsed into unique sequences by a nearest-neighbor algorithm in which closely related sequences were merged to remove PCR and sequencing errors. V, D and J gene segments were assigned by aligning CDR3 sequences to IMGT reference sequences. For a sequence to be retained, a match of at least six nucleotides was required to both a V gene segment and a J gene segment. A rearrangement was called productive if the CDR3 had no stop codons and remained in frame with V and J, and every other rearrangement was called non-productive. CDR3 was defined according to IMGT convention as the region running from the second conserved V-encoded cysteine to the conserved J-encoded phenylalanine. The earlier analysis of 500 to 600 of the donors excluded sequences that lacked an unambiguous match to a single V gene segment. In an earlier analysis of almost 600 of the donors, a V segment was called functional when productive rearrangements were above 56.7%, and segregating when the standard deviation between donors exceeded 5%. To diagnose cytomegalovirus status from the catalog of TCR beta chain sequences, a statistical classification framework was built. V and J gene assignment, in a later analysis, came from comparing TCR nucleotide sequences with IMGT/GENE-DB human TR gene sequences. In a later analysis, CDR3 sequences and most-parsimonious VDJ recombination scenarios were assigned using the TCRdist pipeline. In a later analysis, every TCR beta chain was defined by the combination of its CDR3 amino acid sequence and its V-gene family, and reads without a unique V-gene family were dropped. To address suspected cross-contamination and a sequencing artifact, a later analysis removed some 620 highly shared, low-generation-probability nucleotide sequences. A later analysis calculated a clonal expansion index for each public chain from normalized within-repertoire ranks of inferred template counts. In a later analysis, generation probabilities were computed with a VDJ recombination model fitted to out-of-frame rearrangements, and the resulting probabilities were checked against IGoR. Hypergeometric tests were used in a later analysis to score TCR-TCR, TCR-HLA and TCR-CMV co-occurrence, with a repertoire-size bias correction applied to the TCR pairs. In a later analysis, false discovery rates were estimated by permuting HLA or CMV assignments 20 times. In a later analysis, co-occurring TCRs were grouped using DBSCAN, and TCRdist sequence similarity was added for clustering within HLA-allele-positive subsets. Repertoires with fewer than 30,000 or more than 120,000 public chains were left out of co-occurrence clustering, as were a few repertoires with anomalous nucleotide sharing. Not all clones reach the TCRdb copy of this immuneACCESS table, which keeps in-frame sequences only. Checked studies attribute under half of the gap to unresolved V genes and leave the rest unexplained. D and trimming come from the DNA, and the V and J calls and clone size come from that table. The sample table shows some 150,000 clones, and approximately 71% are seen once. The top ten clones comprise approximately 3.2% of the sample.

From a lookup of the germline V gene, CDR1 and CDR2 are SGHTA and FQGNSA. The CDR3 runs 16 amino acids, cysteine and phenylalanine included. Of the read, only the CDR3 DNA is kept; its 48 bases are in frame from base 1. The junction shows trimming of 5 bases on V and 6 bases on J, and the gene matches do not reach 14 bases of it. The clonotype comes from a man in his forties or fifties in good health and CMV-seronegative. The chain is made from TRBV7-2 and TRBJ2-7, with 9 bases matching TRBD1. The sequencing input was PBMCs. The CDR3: CASSGRHKTGGGEQYF. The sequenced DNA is TGTGCCAGCAGCGGTCGGCACAAGACAGGGGGAGGCGAGCAGTACTTC.